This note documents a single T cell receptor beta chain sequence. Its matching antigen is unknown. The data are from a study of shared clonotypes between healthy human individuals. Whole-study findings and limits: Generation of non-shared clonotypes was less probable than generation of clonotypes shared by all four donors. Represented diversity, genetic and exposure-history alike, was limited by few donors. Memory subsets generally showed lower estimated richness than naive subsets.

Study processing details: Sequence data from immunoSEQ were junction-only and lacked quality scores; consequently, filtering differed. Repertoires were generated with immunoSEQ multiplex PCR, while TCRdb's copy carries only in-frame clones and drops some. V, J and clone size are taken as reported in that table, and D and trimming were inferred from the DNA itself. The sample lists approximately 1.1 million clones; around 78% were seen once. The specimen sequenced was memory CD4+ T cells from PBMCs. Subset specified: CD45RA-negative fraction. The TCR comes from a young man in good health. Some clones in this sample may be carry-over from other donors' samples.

DNA for the CDR3: TGTGCCAGCAGACGAAGCACCTCTGGAAACACCATATATTTT. This codes for CASRRSTSGNTIYF. The chain joins TRBV6-5 to TRBJ1-3; D ambiguous. V lost 6 bases to trimming and J lost 0 bases, with 9 bases between them. Per germline, CDR1 MNHEY and CDR2 SVGAGI. The CDR3 covers 14 residues.